These T cell receptor beta chains were read from a single sample in a study of blood T cell repertoires in COVID-19. Repertoires were generated with immunoSEQ multiplex PCR, while TCRdb's copy carries only in-frame clones and drops some. The repertoire holds 220,000 or so clones, with about 80% as singletons. The sequenced sample consisted of peripheral blood. These receptors came from a woman aged 25 to 39 who had recovered from COVID-19. Both conserved end residues are part of each CDR3. The D gene is left open where the match is weak. Clone size is not always given. Where it is, it says once, few, many or a class for expanded clones.

d_call j_call clone_size v_call cdr3_aa cdr3_nt
- TRBJ2-1 - TRBV9 CASSPSLGLGVYNEQFF TGTGCCAGCAGCCCTTCCTTGGGACTTGGGGTATACAATGAGCAGTTCTTC
TRBD1 TRBJ2-5 - TRBV18 CASSPLGQQETQYF TGTGCCAGCTCACCGCTGGGACAGCAAGAGACCCAGTACTTC
TRBD2 TRBJ2-7 - TRBV6-5 CASSSRSGLAGYEQYF TGTGCCAGCAGTTCGAGATCGGGACTAGCGGGGTACGAGCAGTACTTC
TRBD1 TRBJ2-7 - TRBV6-5 CASSYGTGGTYEQYF TGTGCCAGCAGTTACGGGACAGGGGGTACCTACGAGCAGTACTTC
- TRBJ2-2 - TRBV27 CASSFYRVKGELFF TGTGCCAGCAGTTTCTACAGGGTCAAGGGGGAGCTGTTTTTT
TRBD2 TRBJ2-7 once TRBV3-1/TRBV3-2 CASSGTRSLYEQYF TGTGCCAGCAGCGGGACTAGGAGTCTATACGAGCAGTACTTC
- TRBJ2-3 few TRBV5-6 CASSLRSTDTQYF TGTGCCAGCAGCCTTAGAAGCACAGATACGCAGTATTTT
TRBD2 TRBJ2-5 - TRBV3-1/TRBV3-2 CASSQEPAGGETQYF TGTGCCAGCAGCCAAGAACCAGCGGGAGGAGAGACCCAGTACTTC
- TRBJ2-7 - TRBV20-1 CSASPAGEQYF TGCAGTGCCTCCCCGGCAGGCGAGCAGTACTTC
- TRBJ1-2 - TRBV5-6 CASSLVQGGSYGYTF TGTGCCAGCAGCTTGGTTCAAGGTGGGAGCTATGGCTACACCTTC
TRBD1 TRBJ1-1 - TRBV11-2 CASSSISTGKNTEAFF TGTGCCAGCAGCTCGATATCGACAGGGAAGAACACTGAAGCTTTCTTT
TRBD1 TRBJ1-5 - TRBV28 CASSLSGTVNQPQHF TGTGCCAGCTCCTTATCCGGGACAGTCAATCAGCCCCAGCATTTT
TRBD1 TRBJ1-4 - TRBV7-2 CASTLRVGGREKLFF TGTGCCAGCACTCTCCGGGTAGGGGGCCGAGAAAAACTGTTTTTT
- TRBJ2-7 few TRBV7-3 CASSLTLGGLGHEQYF TGTGCCAGCAGCTTAACACTGGGCGGGCTGGGCCACGAGCAGTACTTC
TRBD1 TRBJ1-2 - TRBV24-1 CATSDPWTGDGYTF TGTGCCACCAGTGATCCATGGACAGGGGACGGCTACACCTTC
TRBD1 TRBJ1-1 - TRBV7-2 CASSLERTGTEAFF TGTGCCAGCAGCCTCGAACGGACAGGGACTGAAGCTTTCTTT
- TRBJ2-3 - TRBV2 CASSSSDTQYF TGTGCCAGCAGTTCTTCAGATACGCAGTATTTT
- TRBJ1-2 - TRBV9 CASSGGGLNYGYTF TGTGCCAGCAGCGGGGGCGGCCTTAACTATGGCTACACCTTC
TRBD2 TRBJ2-5 - TRBV27 CASSGLAGAETQYF TGTGCCAGCAGTGGGCTAGCGGGAGCTGAGACCCAGTACTTC
TRBD2 TRBJ2-7 - TRBV4-2 CASSQEGLAGAGSEQYF TGTGCCAGCAGCCAGGAGGGACTAGCGGGAGCAGGAAGCGAGCAGTACTTC
- TRBJ2-2 - TRBV12-5 CASGFSKGDYTGELFF TGTGCTAGTGGTTTCTCCAAGGGGGATTACACCGGGGAGCTGTTTTTT
TRBD2 TRBJ2-5 - TRBV5-1 CASSSMPGLAQETQYF TGCGCCAGCAGCTCGATGCCGGGACTAGCCCAAGAGACCCAGTACTTC
TRBD1 TRBJ2-3 - TRBV5-1 CASSGRDRDTDTQYF TGCGCCAGCAGCGGCCGGGACAGGGACACAGATACGCAGTATTTT
- TRBJ2-3 - TRBV7-2 CASCFGAPRSTDTQYF TGTGCCAGCTGTTTTGGGGCGCCGCGCAGCACAGATACGCAGTATTTT
- TRBJ2-1 - TRBV28 CASKTGSYNEQFF TGTGCCAGCAAAACAGGGTCATACAATGAGCAGTTCTTC
- TRBJ1-1 - TRBV9 CASSANGVNTEAFF TGTGCCAGCAGCGCGAACGGGGTGAACACTGAAGCTTTCTTT
- TRBJ1-1 - TRBV23-1 CASGGQGYTEAFF TGCGCCAGCGGGGGACAAGGCTACACTGAAGCTTTCTTT
- TRBJ2-1 - TRBV28 CASSLTGTLIYNEQFF TGTGCCAGCAGCTTAACCGGGACACTCATATACAATGAGCAGTTCTTC
- TRBJ2-7 - TRBV4-2 CASSQGGADEQYF TGTGCCAGCAGCCAAGGGGGAGCGGACGAGCAGTACTTC
TRBD1 TRBJ1-3 - TRBV5-1 CASSVLGQGSPGNTIYF TGCGCCAGCAGCGTGTTGGGACAGGGCTCGCCTGGAAACACCATATATTTT
- TRBJ2-7 - TRBV11-2 CASSPGYEQYF TGTGCCAGCAGCCCAGGCTACGAGCAGTACTTC
- TRBJ2-3 - TRBV15 CATSRDRRVARTDTQYF TGTGCCACCAGCAGAGATCGAAGGGTAGCGCGCACAGATACGCAGTATTTT
- TRBJ2-3 - TRBV18 CASSPLTTVRTDTQYF TGTGCCAGCTCACCCCTCACGACAGTGAGAACAGATACGCAGTATTTT
- TRBJ1-5 - TRBV7-3 CASSAGSNQPQHF TGTGCCAGCAGCGCAGGGAGCAATCAGCCCCAGCATTTT
TRBD1 TRBJ2-1 few TRBV9 CASSVGQGANEQFF TGTGCCAGCAGCGTCGGACAGGGGGCTAATGAGCAGTTCTTC
- TRBJ2-7 - TRBV15 CATSRERDSYEQYF TGTGCCACCAGCAGAGAGAGAGATTCCTACGAGCAGTACTTC
TRBD2 TRBJ2-7 - TRBV3-1/TRBV3-2 CASSQYKSGTGEQYF TGTGCCAGCAGCCAATACAAAAGCGGGACGGGAGAGCAGTACTTC
- TRBJ1-4 - TRBV2 CASLGTNSNEKLFF TGTGCCAGCTTAGGGACAAATAGTAATGAAAAACTGTTTTTT
- TRBJ2-3 - TRBV5-5 CASSSSRGETSTDTQYF TGTGCCAGCAGCTCCTCACGCGGGGAAACTAGCACAGATACGCAGTATTTT
- TRBJ1-1 - TRBV4-1 CASSQGAGNPNTEAFF TGCGCCAGCAGCCAAGGGGCAGGCAACCCGAACACTGAAGCTTTCTTT
TRBD1 TRBJ1-4 - TRBV2 CASSERDRGGEKLFF TGTGCCAGCAGTGAACGGGACAGGGGAGGAGAAAAACTGTTTTTT
- TRBJ1-1 - TRBV2 CASSEAILMNTEAFF TGTGCCAGCAGTGAAGCGATACTTATGAACACTGAAGCTTTCTTT